The 21 T cell receptor beta chains below all came from one sample that was sequenced in a study of response to subunit inactivated influenza vaccine. In TCRdb, the RT-PCR reads were re-called with MiXCR into one record per CDR3 protein. The sample includes about 520,000 distinct CDR3 sequences, 25% of them seen just once. Material: CD4+ T cells sorted from PBMCs, obtained more than 4 days after vaccination. The receptors were gathered from a man aged 45-65 years who received an inactivated influenza vaccine.

The gene calls are TRBV11-2 and TRBJ2-7; no clear D gene. The CDR3 sequence is 15 residues long. Germline V gene data show CDR1 as SGHAT and CDR2 as FQNNGV. With 2 bases removed from V and 3 bases from J, the gap between germline ends came to 14 bases. The CDR3 loop reads CASSLSWLVVYEQYF. In nucleotides, the CDR3 is TGTGCCAGCAGCTTATCCTGGTTGGTAGTCTACGAGCAGTACTTC. Full variable domain (outside the CDR3, taken from reference TRBV11-2 and TRBJ2-7): EAGVAQSPRYKIIEKRQSVAFWCNPISGHATLYWYQQILGQGPKLLIQFQNNGVVDDSQLPKDRFSAERLKGVDSTLKIQPAKLEDSAVYLCASSLSWLVVYEQYFGPGTRLTVT.

CDR3 loop: CSASGSQGGELFF. The CDR3 region has the DNA TGCAGCGCTAGCGGGAGCCAAGGCGGGGAGCTGTTTTTT. The J gene is TRBJ2-2, the V gene TRBV29-1, with 10 nucleotides matching TRBD2. There are 13 residues in the CDR3. Germline trimming cut 7 bases from V and 7 bases from J; bases unmatched to any gene: 6. Germline loops: CDR1 SQVTM, CDR2 ANQGSEA.

This clonotype was counted at least ten times. V gene TRBV7-2 combines with J gene TRBJ1-1; TRBD1 matches 7 bases. This CDR3 comprises 13 residues. In germline, CDR1 is SGHTA, CDR2 FQGNSA. With 1 base clipped from V and 10 bases from J, the junction kept 6 bases outside the gene matches. Here the CDR3 DNA reads TGTGCCAGCAGCTTAGAACAGGGGCGCGGAGCTTTCTTT. Translating it yields CASSLEQGRGAFF.

The rearrangement uses TRBV7-2 and TRBJ2-7; D gene ambiguous. Trimming stripped 4 bases from V and 5 bases from J, with 18 bases between. Germline V gene data show CDR1 as SGHTA and CDR2 as FQGNSA. The CDR3 is 15 residues long. Written as DNA, the CDR3 is TGTGCCAGCAGCTCGCCCACCGGGCCTAGGGACGAGCAGTACTTC. Translated, it gives CASSSPTGPRDEQYF.

This clonotype turned up a few times. The V call is TRBV5-6, the J call TRBJ2-1; TRBD1 aligns across 8 bases. Per germline, CDR1 SGHDT and CDR2 YYEEEE. V was clipped by 0 bases and J by 3 bases; unmatched bases: 5. CDR3 length equals 16 residues. The DNA for the CDR3 is TGTGCCAGCAGCTTGGCCCCAGGGGGCTACTACAATGAGCAGTTCTTC. Encoded protein: CASSLAPGGYYNEQFF.

Only a few counts were recorded for this clonotype. The genes are TRBV5-1 and TRBJ2-7; 7 positions match TRBD1. Trimming cost V 4 bases and J 1 base; bases outside gene matches: 5. The CDR3 runs to 14 residues. From germline, CDR1 is SGHRS and CDR2 YFSETQ. CDR3 nucleotides: TGCGCCAGCAGCCGGGACAGTCTTTCCTACGAGCAGTACTTC. Its translation is CASSRDSLSYEQYF.

The chain has TRBV6-6 and TRBJ2-1; D gene unclear. Between the trimmed V and J ends, which lost 10 bases and 5 bases, there was a span of 12 bases. The CDR3 length is 12 residues. CDR1 MNHNY and CDR2 SVGAGI come from the germline V gene (reference sequence). CDR3 in amino acids: CATYLGHNEQFF. Written as DNA, the CDR3 is TGTGCCACCTATCTTGGGCACAATGAGCAGTTCTTC.

This sequence joins TRBV10-3 and TRBJ2-6, with D possibly being TRBD2 (6 bases). The ends were cut back, 9 bases at V and 0 bases at J, with 18 bases in the middle. Germline V gene data show CDR1 as ENHRY and CDR2 as SYGVKD. The CDR3 contains 17 residues. CDR3 DNA: TGTGCCATTTTGGATCAAGCGGGCACCTCTGGGGCCAACGTCCTGACTTTC. It codes for CAILDQAGTSGANVLTF.

This sequence joins TRBV12-3 or TRBV12-4 and TRBJ2-1; D is perhaps TRBD2 (5 bases). With 7 bases removed from V and 4 bases from J, the gap between germline ends came to 14 bases. The CDR3 loop spans 14 amino acids. DNA for the CDR3: TGTGCCAGCACCCGTGGTGGGAGATACAATGAGCAGTTCTTC. Its protein product is CASTRGGRYNEQFF.

In this sample, this clonotype turned up a few times. The gene calls are TRBV14 and TRBJ1-6, with 7 positions matching TRBD1. Germline trimming cut 4 bases from V and 7 bases from J; bases unmatched to any gene: 7. The CDR3 is 15 amino acids. Per the germline V gene, CDR1 is SGHDN and CDR2 is FVKESK. CDR3 sequence: CASSRLTGANSPLHF. CDR3 nucleotide sequence: TGTGCCAGCAGCCGACTCACAGGGGCAAATTCACCCCTCCACTTT.

V is TRBV5-1 and J is TRBJ2-7; D remains unclear. Germline V gene lookup returns CDR1 SGHRS and CDR2 YFSETQ. CDR3 length: 12 residues. The germline V and J ends were trimmed by 3 bases and 6 bases, with 10 bases remaining between them. CDR3 region: CASSYQSCEQYF. As DNA, the CDR3 is TGCGCCAGCAGCTACCAGTCTTGCGAGCAGTACTTC.

DNA for the CDR3: TGCAGTGCCGAGACAGCCTACGAGCAGTACTTC. Amino acid sequence: CSAETAYEQYF. V is TRBV20-1 and J is TRBJ2-7; maybe TRBD1 (5 bases). Trimming left V 6 bases short and J 2 bases short, with 8 bases between. The germline V gene has CDR1 DFQATT and CDR2 SNEGSKA (reference sequence). This CDR3 has 11 amino acids.

This clonotype appeared a few times. The chain is built from TRBV7-2 and TRBJ2-5; TRBD1 aligns across 8 bases. The CDR3 spans 14 residues. Germline CDR1 SGHTA, CDR2 FQGNSA. After removal of 5 bases from V and 4 bases from J, the junction contained 6 bases not matched to a gene. CDR3 DNA sequence: TGTGCCAGCAGCCCGGACAGGGTGAGAGAGACCCAGTACTTC. Translated: CASSPDRVRETQYF.

The CDR3 spells CASSQVSETQYF. The DNA for the CDR3 is TGCGCCAGCAGCCAAGTTTCGGAGACCCAGTACTTC. The V call is TRBV5-1, the J call TRBJ2-5, with D hard to call. This CDR3 region has 12 residues. Per the germline V gene, CDR1 is SGHRS and CDR2 is YFSETQ. Trimming removed 4 bases from V and 5 bases from J, with 9 bases in between.

Many counts were recorded for this clonotype. The genes are TRBV20-1 and TRBJ2-3, with D possibly being TRBD2 (6 bases). The V end lost 3 bases, the J end lost 0 bases, and 7 bases lay between the germline ends. The CDR3 sequence is 13 residues long. Germline values: CDR1 DFQATT, CDR2 SNEGSKA (reference sequence). Written as DNA, the CDR3 is TGCAGTGCTAGCGGGACTAGCACAGATACGCAGTATTTT. Protein: CSASGTSTDTQYF.

The CDR3 loop reads CASKDQGATYEQYF. CDR3 DNA: TGTGCCAGCAAAGATCAGGGGGCCACCTACGAGCAGTACTTC. The V gene is TRBV28, the J gene TRBJ2-7, with 8 nucleotides matching TRBD1. Germline trimming cut 7 bases from V and 2 bases from J; bases unmatched to any gene: 7. The V gene's germline CDR1 is MDHEN and CDR2 SYDVKM. CDR3 length equals 14 residues.

This clonotype was seen a single time. The chain combines TRBV7-8 with TRBJ1-1; TRBD1 is a possible D gene (5 bases). This CDR3 is built from 12 residues. Germline lookup yields CDR1 SGHVS and CDR2 FQNEAQ. V was cut by 6 bases and J by 9 bases, with 14 bases left in between. CDR3 sequence (DNA): TGTGCCAGCAGGGGCAGGGAGCTTAAAGCTTTCTTT. Translation gives CASRGRELKAFF.

This clonotype was detected only a few times. In nucleotides, the CDR3 is TGTGCCAGCAGCCTATGGGACAGGGAAAACATTCAGTACTTC. This translates into CASSLWDRENIQYF. This chain uses TRBV5-6 with TRBJ2-4, with 9 bases lining up with TRBD1. With 4 bases clipped from V and 5 bases from J, the junction kept 4 bases outside the gene matches. This CDR3 has 14 amino acids. CDR1 SGHDT and CDR2 YYEEEE come from the germline V gene.

The genes are TRBV7-9 and TRBJ1-2; D unclear. Trimming pared 1 base from V and 5 bases from J, leaving 17 bases between. The CDR3 covers 16 residues. Germline CDR1 reads SEHNR; CDR2 reads FQNEAQ (reference sequence). Here the CDR3 DNA reads TGTGCCAGCAGCTTAGATAAACCTGGGATTCGGTATGGCTACACCTTC. Translation: CASSLDKPGIRYGYTF. Using reference TRBV7-9 and TRBJ1-2 for the parts outside the CDR3, the full variable domain is DTGVSQNPRHKITKRGQNVTFRCDPISEHNRLYWYRQTLGQGPEFLTYFQNEAQLEKSRLLSDRFSAERPKGSFSTLEIQRTEQGDSAMYLCASSLDKPGIRYGYTFGSGTRLTVV.

The chain carries TRBV7-9 and TRBJ2-5, with 9 bases fitting TRBD1. J lost 10 bases, V lost 5 bases, and 5 bases had no gene match. In germline, CDR1 is SEHNR, CDR2 FQNEAQ (reference sequence). The CDR3 covers 12 residues. The DNA of the CDR3 is TGTGCCAGCAGCCAACACAGGGGGCACCAGTACTTC. Translated, it gives CASSQHRGHQYF.

Here the CDR3 reads CASSFRNGQETQYF. The CDR3 coding sequence is TGTGCCAGCAGCTTCAGGAACGGCCAAGAGACCCAGTACTTC. V usage is TRBV5-5 and J usage is TRBJ2-5; no definite D call. Germline lookup yields CDR1 SGHKS and CDR2 YYEKEE (reference sequence). The CDR3 has 14 amino acids. The V end lost 2 bases, the J end lost 1 base, and 9 bases lay between the germline ends.